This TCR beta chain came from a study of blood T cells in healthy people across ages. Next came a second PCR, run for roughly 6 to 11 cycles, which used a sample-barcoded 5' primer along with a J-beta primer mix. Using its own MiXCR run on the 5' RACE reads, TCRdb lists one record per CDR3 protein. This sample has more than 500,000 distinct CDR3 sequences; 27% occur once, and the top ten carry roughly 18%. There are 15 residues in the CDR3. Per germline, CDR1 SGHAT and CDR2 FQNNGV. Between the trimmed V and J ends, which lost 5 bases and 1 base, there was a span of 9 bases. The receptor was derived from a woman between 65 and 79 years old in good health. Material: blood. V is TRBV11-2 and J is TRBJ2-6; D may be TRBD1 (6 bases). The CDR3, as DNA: TGTGCCAGCAGCGTCGGACAGTCTGGGGCCAACGTCCTGACTTTC. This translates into CASSVGQSGANVLTF.